The 12 T cell receptor beta chains below were found in one sample sequenced in a study of cytomegalovirus exposure and HLA in healthy donors. Amplification used 60 Vbeta primers and 13 Jbeta primers. Assay: immunoSEQ multiplex PCR; the TCRdb copy retains only in-frame clones and omits some. Found here are fewer than 200,000 clones, 65% to 85% of them singletons; the top ten hold around 2.5%. The sequenced sample consisted of PBMCs. Every receptor here comes from a middle-aged woman in good health and CMV-seropositive.

This sequence joins TRBV5-6 and TRBJ1-3; D perhaps matches TRBD1 (5 bases). Between the trimmed V and J ends, which lost 5 bases and 0 bases, there was a span of 9 bases. The germline V gene encodes CDR1 SGHDT and CDR2 YYEEEE. This CDR3 comprises 14 residues. In DNA, the CDR3 is TGTGCCAGCAGTACAGGTTTCTCTGGAAACACCATATATTTT. It translates to CASSTGFSGNTIYF.

This clone was observed once. This chain joins TRBV5-6 and TRBJ2-1, with 13 bases aligning to TRBD2. The germline gives CDR1 SGHDT, CDR2 YYEEEE. The CDR3 is 17 amino acids. V lost 2 bases, J lost 6 bases, and 8 bases stayed unmatched. As DNA, the CDR3 is TGTGCCAGCAGCTTAGGACTAGCGGGAGTGGCAAGCAATGAGCAGTTCTTC. Amino acids: CASSLGLAGVASNEQFF.

V gene TRBV4-1 combines with J gene TRBJ2-3, with 11 nucleotides matching TRBD2. The CDR3 has 16 residues. V was clipped by 3 bases and J by 5 bases; unmatched bases: 7. Per germline, CDR1 MGHRA and CDR2 YSYEKL. CDR3 residues: CASSHGVAGGGDTQYF. As DNA, the CDR3 is TGCGCCAGCAGCCATGGGGTAGCGGGGGGGGGAGATACGCAGTATTTT.

The chain has TRBV7-8 and TRBJ2-7; D gene ambiguous. Per germline, CDR1 SGHVS and CDR2 FQNEAQ. The CDR3 covers 13 residues. The germline V and J ends were trimmed by 3 bases and 0 bases, with 6 bases remaining between them. The CDR3 DNA follows: TGTGCCAGCAGCTTTCCTACCTCCTACGAGCAGTACTTC. Protein sequence: CASSFPTSYEQYF. Full variable domain (missing parts from reference TRBV7-8 and TRBJ2-7): GAGVSQSPRYKVAKRGQDVALRCDPISGHVSLFWYQQALGQGPEFLTYFQNEAQLDKSGLPSDRFFAERPEGSVSTLKIQRTQQEDSAVYLCASSFPTSYEQYFGPGTRLTVT.

The chain joins TRBV2 to TRBJ2-1; D is perhaps TRBD2 (6 bases). Per the germline V gene, CDR1 is SNHLY and CDR2 is FYNNEI. This CDR3 has 11 residues. Trimming took 8 bases from V and 10 from J, leaving 12 bases between them. In nucleotides, the CDR3 is TGTGCCAGCGGGCAGCGGGCAGAGCAGTTCTTC. Translating gives CASGQRAEQFF.

This chain uses TRBV6-1 with TRBJ2-3; possibly TRBD2 for D (5 bases). Germline V gene lookup returns CDR1 MNHNS and CDR2 SASEGT. This CDR3 contains 12 residues. Trimming shortened V by 9 bases and J by 3 bases, and 10 bases separated the two germline ends. CDR3 protein: CASTRLTDTQYF. CDR3 bases: TGTGCCAGTACTAGGCTAACAGATACGCAGTATTTT.

This chain joins TRBV5-4 and TRBJ1-2; D perhaps matches TRBD1 (5 bases). Trimming removed 4 bases from V and 10 bases from J, with 14 bases in between. The germline gives CDR1 SGHNT, CDR2 YYREEE (reference sequence). The CDR3 contains 12 residues. DNA of the CDR3: TGTGCCAGCAGCGAGGGGAGGGGTCCCTACACCTTC. It translates to CASSEGRGPYTF.

CDR3 nucleotide sequence: TGTGCCAGCAGTGAAGCGGGGGGGCGAGCCGGGGAGCTGTTTTTT. Encoded protein: CASSEAGGRAGELFF. This sequence joins TRBV6-1 and TRBJ2-2, with a possible D match to TRBD2 (7 bases). The CDR3 is 15 amino acids. Germline V gene data show CDR1 as MNHNS and CDR2 as SASEGT. With 0 bases removed from V and 6 bases from J, the gap between germline ends came to 11 bases.

The chain links TRBV4-3 to TRBJ1-6, with a possible D match to TRBD1 (5 bases). V was pared by 0 bases and J by 9 bases, with 9 bases between. CDR3 length: 14 amino acids. The germline CDR1 and CDR2 sequences are LGHNA and YSLEER. The CDR3 protein is CASSQDADSSPLHF. The CDR3 DNA follows: TGCGCCAGCAGCCAAGATGCAGACAGTTCACCCCTCCACTTT.

The V call is TRBV6-1, the J call TRBJ2-4; 10 bases fit TRBD2. The V gene's germline CDR1 is MNHNS and CDR2 SASEGT. This CDR3 contains 19 residues. Trimming cost V 2 bases and J 0 bases; bases outside gene matches: 10. CDR3 protein: CASSETTSGMVLAKNIQYF. The CDR3 region has the DNA TGTGCCAGCAGTGAAACCACTAGCGGGATGGTTCTAGCCAAAAACATTCAGTACTTC.

CDR3 DNA sequence: TGTGCCAGCAGTTCCCTGGGACAGGGGACCTACGAGCAGTACTTC. Its translation is CASSSLGQGTYEQYF. The chain uses TRBV27 and TRBJ2-7; TRBD1 matches at 10 bases. CDR1 is MNHEY, CDR2 SMNVEV, per germline (reference sequence). CDR3 length: 15 residues. V gave up 4 bases and J gave up 2 bases; unmatched junction bases: 5.

The table lists this clone with a few counts. This chain links TRBV2 with TRBJ1-2, with D perhaps TRBD1 (6 bases). V lost 6 bases, J lost 2 bases, and 10 bases lay in between. Germline-derived CDR1 and CDR2 are SNHLY and FYNNEI. This CDR3 comprises 13 residues. As DNA, the CDR3 is TGTGCCAGCAGCGCGACAGGAAACTATGGCTACACCTTC. Protein product: CASSATGNYGYTF.